A single sample is the source of the 32 T cell receptor beta chains below, sequenced in a study of beta chain features in type 1 diabetes. Findings of the study overall: A moderate, significant TCRB CDR3 shortening appeared in type 1 diabetes across four CD4+ subsets.

Sequencing targeted expressed TCRB transcripts, as all isolated RNA had been reverse transcribed. Sequencing was performed with immunoSEQ multiplex PCR; in TCRdb, only in-frame clones are kept and a portion is missing. Here the sample spans under 850,000 clones, around an eighth being singletons. For these receptors, no antigen is known. Material: naive CD4+ T cells from blood. These receptors came from a man between 18 and 29 years old with type 1 diabetes.

To note about this clone: Other DNA sequences of this sample code for an identical CDR3. The chain links TRBV30 to TRBJ1-1; D uncertain. Trimming cost V 0 bases and J 6 bases, with 5 bases left between them. The CDR3 sequence is 11 residues long. Germline V gene data show CDR1 as GTSNPN and CDR2 as SVGIG (reference sequence). The DNA of the CDR3 is TGTGCCTGGAGTGTAGAAGCTGAAGCTTTCTTT. It specifies CAWSVEAEAFF.

This clone came up many times. The chain employs TRBV10-3 and TRBJ2-3, with TRBD2 matching over 7 bases. The V and J ends lost 2 bases and 8 bases, in that order; junction bases with no gene match: 7. CDR3 size: 14 residues. From germline, CDR1 is ENHRY and CDR2 SYGVKD. For the CDR3, the DNA is TGTGCCATCAGTGAGGGGGCTAGCGGATCTACGCAGTATTTT. It encodes CAISEGASGSTQYF.

This clone was found a few times. This chain links TRBV25-1 with TRBJ2-2, with TRBD2 matching 8 bases. V shed 6 bases, J shed 5 bases, and the junction held 5 bases outside the gene matches. CDR3 length: 14 amino acids. Germline CDR1 MGHDK, CDR2 SYGVNS. CDR3 sequence: CASSPGLGTGELFF. CDR3 nucleotides: TGTGCCAGCAGCCCGGGACTAGGGACCGGGGAGCTGTTTTTT.

The V call is TRBV20-1, the J call TRBJ2-7, with D unclear. Germline V gene data show CDR1 as DFQATT and CDR2 as SNEGSKA (reference sequence). The CDR3 has 11 residues. V shed 4 bases and J shed 3 bases, with 7 bases lying between them. The CDR3 DNA reads as TGCAGTGCTAAGGACCTCTACGAGCAGTACTTC. Translated, it gives CSAKDLYEQYF.

V and J are TRBV7-8 and TRBJ1-1; 10 positions match TRBD1. Trimming at V came to 0 bases and at J to 3 bases, leaving 1 base not matched to a gene. The CDR3 has 15 residues. The germline V gene has CDR1 SGHVS and CDR2 FQNEAQ. The CDR3 region has the DNA TGTGCCAGCAGCTTAGCGGACAGGGGGTACACTGAAGCTTTCTTT. Amino acid sequence: CASSLADRGYTEAFF.

In this sample, this clone turned up a few times. The rearrangement joins TRBV11-2 to TRBJ2-5; 12 bases agree with TRBD2. The germline V gene encodes CDR1 SGHAT and CDR2 FQNNGV. V shed 7 bases, J shed 5 bases, and the junction held 11 bases outside the gene matches. The CDR3 is 16 residues long. CDR3 loop: CASNRARLAGEETQYF. The DNA of the CDR3 is TGTGCCAGCAATAGGGCACGACTAGCGGGGGAGGAGACCCAGTACTTC.

This clone was seen a handful of times. In the same sample, other DNA sequences code for this CDR3. The chain combines TRBV30 with TRBJ2-3; D may be TRBD2 (5 bases). The germline V gene encodes CDR1 GTSNPN and CDR2 SVGIG (reference sequence). Trimming pared 0 bases from V and 6 bases from J, leaving 10 bases between. There are 13 residues in the CDR3. The CDR3 region is CAWSVLGPDTQYF. As DNA, the CDR3 is TGTGCCTGGAGTGTACTAGGGCCGGATACGCAGTATTTT. Supplemented by reference TRBV30 and TRBJ2-3, the full variable domain reads SQTIHQWPATLVQPVGSPLSLECTVEGTSNPNLYWYRQAAGRGLQLLFYSVGIGQISSEVPQNLSASRPQDRQFILSSKKLLLSDSGFYLCAWSVLGPDTQYFGPGTRLTVL.

This clone has a handful of counts. CDR3: CASGVGTGYNEQFF. In DNA form, the CDR3 reads TGTGCCAGCGGAGTAGGGACAGGTTACAATGAGCAGTTCTTC. The chain links TRBV27 to TRBJ2-1; 8 bases are shared with TRBD1. CDR3 length: 14 residues. In germline, CDR1 is MNHEY, CDR2 SMNVEV (reference sequence). The V and J ends lost 8 bases and 4 bases, in that order; junction bases with no gene match: 7.

In regard to this clone: Other DNA sequences in the sample encode the same CDR3. This chain uses TRBV5-4 with TRBJ1-1; 7 nucleotides align to TRBD1. The CDR3 contains 15 residues. The germline CDR1 and CDR2 sequences are SGHNT and YYREEE (reference sequence). The V gene end was trimmed by 0 bases and the J gene end by 2 bases; junction bases not matched to a gene: 4. CDR3 nucleotide sequence: TGTGCCAGCAGCTTGGTGGACAGGTTAAACACTGAAGCTTTCTTT. Protein sequence: CASSLVDRLNTEAFF.

V is TRBV6-5 and J is TRBJ2-7, with a tentative D call TRBD1 (6 bases). Trimming pared 6 bases from V and 6 bases from J, leaving 9 bases between. The CDR3 is made up of 11 amino acids. Germline V gene data show CDR1 as MNHEY and CDR2 as SVGAGI. CDR3 sequence (DNA): TGTGCCAGCAGACAGGGTTCCGAGCAGTACTTC. Protein: CASRQGSEQYF.

The chain carries TRBV4-2 and TRBJ2-7, with TRBD2 matching over 11 bases. The ends lost 0 bases at V and 2 bases at J; junction bases unmatched: 9. CDR3 length: 18 amino acids. Germline V gene lookup returns CDR1 LGHNA and CDR2 YNFKEQ. Here the CDR3 reads CASSQDTSGGLTTYEQYF. DNA for the CDR3: TGTGCCAGCAGCCAAGATACTAGCGGGGGCCTCACGACCTACGAGCAGTACTTC.

The gene calls are TRBV27 and TRBJ1-2; D ambiguous. The CDR3 length is 19 residues. Germline lookup yields CDR1 MNHEY and CDR2 SMNVEV (reference sequence). Trimming removed 4 bases at V and 8 bases at J, with 32 bases between. The CDR3 DNA follows: TGTGCCAGCAGTTCCCCCCCCGGGCAGTTAAAAGGAGCAATGTGGGGCTACACCTTC. Amino acid sequence: CASSSPPGQLKGAMWGYTF.

V usage is TRBV6-1 and J usage is TRBJ2-2, with D possibly TRBD1 on 6 matching bases. V lost 7 bases, J lost 2 bases, and 11 bases lay in between. The CDR3 loop spans 14 amino acids. Germline CDR1 and CDR2: MNHNS and SASEGT. The CDR3: CASKPDRNTGELFF. The CDR3 DNA sequence: TGTGCCAGCAAGCCGGACAGAAACACCGGGGAGCTGTTTTTT.

This clone was seen only a few times. The rearrangement joins TRBV5-1 to TRBJ2-7; 12 positions match TRBD2. The trim removed 0 bases at V and 3 bases at J, leaving 4 bases unmatched. Germline V CDR1 and CDR2: SGHRS, YFSETQ. The CDR3 length is 16 residues. Here the CDR3 DNA reads TGCGCCAGCAGCTTGGGACTAGCGGGGGCCTTCTACGAGCAGTACTTC. It is translated as CASSLGLAGAFYEQYF.

This clone was counted between two and nine times. The gene calls are TRBV29-1 and TRBJ2-7; weak D call: TRBD1 (6 bases). Germline CDR1 SQVTM, CDR2 ANQGSEA. The CDR3 has 13 residues. Trimming stripped 6 bases from V and 2 bases from J, with 14 bases between. The CDR3 nucleotides read TGCAGCGTAGGACAGAGATTAACCTACGAGCAGTACTTC. Encoded protein: CSVGQRLTYEQYF.

V is TRBV6-1 and J is TRBJ2-1; no reliable D call. V dropped 5 bases and J dropped 4 bases, with 9 bases sitting between them. The CDR3 extends over 13 amino acids. The germline V gene encodes CDR1 MNHNS and CDR2 SASEGT. CDR3 sequence (DNA): TGTGCCAGCAGTACAAACATTTACAATGAGCAGTTCTTC. Protein sequence: CASSTNIYNEQFF.

The V gene is TRBV29-1, the J gene TRBJ1-1; unclear D gene. In germline, CDR1 is SQVTM, CDR2 ANQGSEA. This CDR3 has 11 residues. V was clipped by 6 bases and J by 5 bases, with 10 bases between them. In DNA form, the CDR3 reads TGCAGCGTGGCCGGATTGACTGAAGCTTTCTTT. Translated, it gives CSVAGLTEAFF.

This clone was counted at least ten times. V gene TRBV30 combines with J gene TRBJ1-2; 8 bases agree with TRBD1. The junction had 4 bases not matched to a gene; V was cut back by 3 bases and J by 4 bases. This CDR3 has 13 residues. The germline gives CDR1 GTSNPN, CDR2 SVGIG (reference sequence). The CDR3 DNA is TGTGCCTGGAGCTTCAGGGGGCTCTATGGCTACACCTTC. This codes for CAWSFRGLYGYTF.

This clone has just a few counts. The chain's CDR3 is CASSADRVSYEQYF. CDR3 in DNA: TGTGCCAGCAGCGCCGACAGGGTTTCCTACGAGCAGTACTTC. The rearrangement uses TRBV5-4 and TRBJ2-7; 7 bases fit TRBD1. The CDR3 loop spans 14 amino acids. CDR1 SGHNT and CDR2 YYREEE come from the germline V gene (reference sequence). J gave up 1 base and V 4 bases, and 5 bases lay outside the gene matches.

A note on this clone: Additional DNA sequences in this sample encode the identical CDR3. CDR3 amino acids: CASSAQGVSTDTQYF. DNA for the CDR3: TGTGCCAGCAGCGCACAGGGGGTTAGCACAGATACGCAGTATTTT. The chain employs TRBV11-2 and TRBJ2-3; the match to TRBD1 covers 8 bases. V shed 5 bases, J shed 0 bases, and the junction held 4 bases outside the gene matches. Germline V gene lookup returns CDR1 SGHAT and CDR2 FQNNGV. The CDR3 is 15 residues long. The variable domain in full, completed from reference TRBV11-2 and TRBJ2-3, reads EAGVAQSPRYKIIEKRQSVAFWCNPISGHATLYWYQQILGQGPKLLIQFQNNGVVDDSQLPKDRFSAERLKGVDSTLKIQPAKLEDSAVYLCASSAQGVSTDTQYFGPGTRLTVL.

In its sample, this clone was seen a few times. The V call is TRBV4-2, the J call TRBJ2-1, with a possible D match to TRBD2 (6 bases). In germline, CDR1 is LGHNA, CDR2 YNFKEQ. V lost 0 bases and J 6 bases, leaving 12 bases between the germline ends. This CDR3 region has 15 residues. For the CDR3, the DNA is TGTGCCAGCAGCCAAGATGGGATGGGGGGCAATGAGCAGTTCTTC. Protein product: CASSQDGMGGNEQFF.

CDR3 bases: TGTGCCTGGAGCGGGGACAGGGGGTATAACACTGAAGCTTTCTTT. It encodes CAWSGDRGYNTEAFF. This chain connects TRBV30 to TRBJ1-1; 11 bases align to TRBD1. The CDR3 is made up of 15 amino acids. After removal of 3 bases from V and 2 bases from J, the junction contained 5 bases not matched to a gene. Germline V lookup: CDR1 GTSNPN, CDR2 SVGIG (reference sequence).

The sample holds a few counts of this clone. The rearrangement joins TRBV6-6 to TRBJ2-2, with 7 positions matching TRBD1. This CDR3 region has 16 residues. V lost 3 bases and J lost 3; bases outside the gene matches: 7. Germline CDR1 MNHNY, CDR2 SVGAGI (reference sequence). The CDR3 spells CASSYYDRADTGELFF. Written as DNA, the CDR3 is TGTGCCAGCAGTTATTATGACAGGGCGGACACCGGGGAGCTGTTTTTT.

About this clone: The sample contains more than one DNA sequence encoding this CDR3. The genes are TRBV5-4 and TRBJ2-1; 9 nucleotides align to TRBD1. Trimming took 1 base from V and 5 from J; bases not matched to a gene: 1. CDR3 length equals 14 residues. Germline lookup yields CDR1 SGHNT and CDR2 YYREEE (reference sequence). The CDR3 region is CASSLRTGDNEQFF. The CDR3 coding sequence is TGTGCCAGCAGCTTGCGGACAGGGGACAATGAGCAGTTCTTC.

This clone was seen a few times. In nucleotides, the CDR3 is TGTGCCAGCAGCCTCGCGGGTGGGGGCCAAGAGACCCAGTACTTC. This gives the protein CASSLAGGGQETQYF. This chain uses TRBV4-2 with TRBJ2-5; D might be TRBD1 or TRBD2, each matching 5 bases. This CDR3 has 15 amino acids. V shed 4 bases and J shed 1 base, with 13 bases lying between them. From germline, CDR1 is LGHNA and CDR2 YNFKEQ.

Concerning this clone: One junction end disagrees with the germline gene, perhaps due to a read error. The chain couples TRBV28 to TRBJ2-7, with D unresolved. Germline V CDR1 and CDR2: MDHEN, SYDVKM. The length of the CDR3 is 11 residues. In DNA, the CDR3 is TGTGCCAGCACCAACAGTGACACCCAGCTCTTC. Its protein is CASTNSDTQLF. Drawing the rest from reference TRBV28 and TRBJ2-7, the complete variable domain is DVKVTQSSRYLVKRTGEKVFLECVQDMDHENMFWYRQDPGLGLRLIYFSYDVKMKEKGDIPEGYSVSREKKERFSLILESASTNQTSMYLCASTNSDTQLFGPGTRLTVT.

This clone was seen only a few times. The J gene is TRBJ1-5, the V gene TRBV15, with D unclear. The V end was cut by 0 bases, the J end by 7 bases, with 7 bases between. The CDR3 spans 13 residues. CDR1 LNHNV and CDR2 YYDKDF come from the germline V gene (reference sequence). Written as DNA, the CDR3 is TGTGCCACCAGCAGAGACCGGTGGCAGCCCCAGCATTTT. Its translation is CATSRDRWQPQHF.

This clone turned up a few times. V usage is TRBV9 and J usage is TRBJ2-5, with 11 nucleotides matching TRBD2. V gave up 3 bases and J gave up 7 bases; unmatched junction bases: 8. Germline CDR1 is SGDLS and CDR2 is YYNGEE. The CDR3 has 15 residues. CDR3 bases: TGTGCCAGCAGCGCCGGGACTAGCGGAGTTGGGACCCAGTACTTC. This translates into CASSAGTSGVGTQYF.

The chain carries TRBV6-6 and TRBJ1-2; TRBD1 agrees at 7 bases. The CDR3 consists of 15 residues. Trimming removed 2 bases from V and 6 bases from J; junction bases left unmatched: 9. Germline CDR1 is MNHNY and CDR2 is SVGAGI (reference sequence). The chain's CDR3 is CASSYEEGARNGYTF. CDR3 coding DNA: TGTGCCAGCAGTTACGAAGAGGGGGCGCGGAATGGCTACACCTTC.

This clone showed up just a few times. This rearrangement joins TRBV7-2 to TRBJ1-6, with D maybe TRBD1 (6 bases). CDR1 and CDR2 from the germline V gene are SGHTA and FQGNSA. The CDR3 sequence is 16 residues long. V lost 0 bases to trimming and J lost 7 bases, with 13 bases between them. The CDR3 spells CASSLAVTGSNSPLHF. Written as DNA, the CDR3 is TGTGCCAGCAGCTTAGCGGTGACAGGCTCGAATTCACCCCTCCACTTT. The full variable domain, with the rest looked up from reference TRBV7-2 and TRBJ1-6, is GAGVSQSPSNKVTEKGKDVELRCDPISGHTALYWYRQSLGQGLEFLIYFQGNSAPDKSGLPSDRFSAERTGGSVSTLTIQRTQQEDSAVYLCASSLAVTGSNSPLHFGNGTRLTVT.

The chain combines TRBV7-2 with TRBJ2-7; either TRBD1 or TRBD2 may supply D (5 bases each). Germline V gene lookup returns CDR1 SGHTA and CDR2 FQGNSA. With 3 bases removed from V and 1 base from J, the gap between germline ends came to 16 bases. This CDR3 is built from 16 residues. CDR3 sequence reads: CASSLGPGRSSYEQYF. CDR3 DNA sequence: TGTGCCAGCAGCTTGGGACCGGGACGTTCGTCCTACGAGCAGTACTTC.

CDR3 DNA sequence: TGTGCCAGCAGCTTGCCCGGTCCCTATGGCTACACCTTC. Protein: CASSLPGPYGYTF. V gene TRBV5-4 combines with J gene TRBJ1-2; unclear D gene. The CDR3 consists of 13 residues. From germline, CDR1 is SGHNT and CDR2 YYREEE (reference sequence). Trimming took 1 base from V and 4 from J, leaving 8 bases between them. The variable domain in full, with the rest retrieved from reference TRBV5-4 and TRBJ1-2, is ETGVTQSPTHLIKTRGQQVTLRCSSQSGHNTVSWYQQALGQGPQFIFQYYREEENGRGNFPPRFSGLQFPNYSSELNVNALELDDSALYLCASSLPGPYGYTFGSGTRLTVV.